This TCR beta chain is from a study of blood T cell repertoires in COVID-19 (TCRdb year 2020). Describing the broader study: Samples from collaborators originated in the United States, Italy and Spain and spanned both the acute and convalescent phases of COVID-19. Subjects who had been exposed to COVID-19, were actively infected with it, or had recovered from it provided the deeply sampled blood TCRbeta repertoires that made up the dataset. A freely available public database, intended as a resource for researchers studying the immune response to SARS-CoV-2, is where the repertoires were released. The material from the prospective study consisted of cDNA or gDNA derived from T cells, B-cell-depleted T cells, or PBMCs. Where available, HLA class I and class II types were obtained from metadata supplied by the sample provider rather than from assay-based typing. Samples were obtained from the ongoing ImmuneRACE study (first 160 participants) and from 1,200 or so subjects provided by 6 global collaborators. Sample metadata almost always included a de-identified subject ID, COVID-19 status, age in years and sex. The full study reports these points: The amount of clinical and demographic metadata varied by source and participant and was provided uncurated.

The germline V gene gives CDR1 as LGHNA and CDR2 as YSLEER. The CDR3 spans 15 residues, from the cysteine through the phenylalanine. The entry retains the CDR3 DNA only, 45 bases that are in frame from base 1. V is trimmed back by 0 bases and J by 11 bases, and the junction contains 8 bases that no gene match accounts for. On this clone itself: The specificity of this receptor is unknown. No base-level quality is on record; no much larger clone is a single base apart.

The immunoSEQ Assay, a bias-controlled multiplex PCR, was used to amplify TCRbeta CDR3 regions from genomic DNA. The study's own analysis went as follows. Nucleated cell counts per sample were estimated from amplification of reference gene primers within the assay. To quantify the absolute abundance of each unique TCRbeta CDR3 rearrangement, sequence reads were collapsed and filtered. Productive Simpson clonality was computed per sample as the square root of Simpson's diversity index over productive rearrangements. This immuneACCESS table, as held by TCRdb, lists in-frame sequences with V and J called but not all clones. Of the missing ones, under half trace to an unresolved V gene in checked studies; the others have no known cause. V, J and clone size reflect that table, while D and trimming were determined from the DNA. The sample profile shows a few hundred thousand clones; 70% to 85% of them were found once. Clones ranked in the top ten supply around 1.5% of the sample.

A second Seattle source provided samples from volunteer blood donors who had recovered from COVID-19. The collaborating institutions used their own protocols to collect whole blood in K2EDTA tubes. For TCRbeta analysis, collaborators shipped samples in one of three forms: frozen whole blood, isolated PBMCs, or DNA extracted from either of those sample types. The origin of this receptor is a woman between 40 and 55 years old who had recovered from COVID-19. The V and J genes are TRBV4-3 and TRBJ2-3, with TRBD2 identical over 10 junction bases. The sequencing input was peripheral blood. The CDR3 protein is CASSQEVGIAGGQYF. DNA sequence: TGCGCCAGCAGCCAAGAGGTTGGGATAGCGGGGGGGCAGTATTTT.